These T cell receptor beta chains were read from a single sample in a study of cytomegalovirus exposure and HLA in healthy donors. TCRdb's copy holds only in-frame clones and misses some; the assay was immunoSEQ multiplex PCR. This sample carries under 200,000 clones, 60% to 85% of them seen once, and the ten largest clones take under 2.5%. The sequencing sample was made of PBMCs. The receptor set was obtained from a man aged 50 to 60 in good health and CMV-seropositive. Each CDR3 is given with its conserved first and last residue. The order of the fields is J gene, D gene, V gene, clone size, CDR3 DNA, CDR3 protein. D genes are given only for firm matches. Size tells how often a clone was seen (once, few, many) or the class of an expanded clone, and some rows leave it out.

TRBJ2-1	TRBD2	TRBV5-1	-	TGCGCCAGCAGTGGGACTAGAGATAGTGAGCAGTTCTTC	CASSGTRDSEQFF
TRBJ2-5	TRBD2	TRBV9	-	TGTGCCAGCAGCGTAGCTCCGTCAGCGGGGGGGGGAGAGACCCAGTACTTC	CASSVAPSAGGGETQYF
TRBJ2-5	TRBD2	TRBV29-1	-	TGCAGCGTTGGGGGACTAGCGGGGGTACAAGAGACCCAGTACTTC	CSVGGLAGVQETQYF
TRBJ2-1	-	TRBV4-3	-	TGCGCCAGCAGCCAAGATCAGTTTCTGGAGCAGTTCTTC	CASSQDQFLEQFF
TRBJ1-1	-	TRBV27	-	TGTGCCAGCAGTTTATCCGGACAGCTGACGATGGGCTCTGAAGCTTTCTTT	CASSLSGQLTMGSEAFF
TRBJ2-7	-	TRBV27	-	TGTGCCAGCAGCATAAGCTACAGGGACTCCTACGAGCAGTACTTC	CASSISYRDSYEQYF
TRBJ1-2	-	TRBV10-3	-	TGTGCCATCAGGAGGGACAAATCTAACTATGGCTACACCTTC	CAIRRDKSNYGYTF
TRBJ2-7	-	TRBV7-2	-	TGTGCCAGCAGCTTAGGGACAGCCTACGAGCAGTACTTC	CASSLGTAYEQYF
TRBJ2-3	-	TRBV29-1	few	TGCAGCGTTGATCCTGAGCACCACACAGATACGCAGTATTTT	CSVDPEHHTDTQYF
TRBJ2-7	TRBD1	TRBV28	-	TGTGCCAGCACCGATCGCGGGACAGGCGGTTCCTACGAGCAGTACTTC	CASTDRGTGGSYEQYF
TRBJ1-5	-	TRBV28	-	TGTGCCAGCAGCCGTGACAGAAATCAGCCCCAGCATTTT	CASSRDRNQPQHF
TRBJ2-1	-	TRBV5-8	-	TGTGCCAGCAGCTTGTGGGGAGGGGGCTACAATGAGCAGTTCTTC	CASSLWGGGYNEQFF
TRBJ1-1	-	TRBV4-1	few	TGCGCCAGCAGCCAAGATGTTGGAGGGAGGGGGACTGAAGCTTTCTTT	CASSQDVGGRGTEAFF
TRBJ2-7	-	TRBV6-1	-	TGTGCCAGCACCCGTGGAGGGATAGGAAGCTACGAGCAGTACTTC	CASTRGGIGSYEQYF